This TCR beta chain was sequenced for a study of regulatory T cells in long-lasting Graves disease. Ten or more counts support this clonotype. The time point is: newly diagnosed GD, antithyroid drugs for less than 3 months. Generation of the TCR library employed RNA extracted from PBMCs. The CDR3 contains 15 residues. Germline loops: CDR1 SNHLY, CDR2 FYNNEI. V lost 5 bases to trimming and J lost 5 bases; unmatched junction nucleotides: 11. TCR beta libraries were built with iRepertoire HTBI primers and Arm-PCR of CDR3 regions. TCRdb reprocessed the multiplex PCR reads via MiXCR and lists one record per CDR3 protein. The table lists roughly 320,000 distinct CDR3 sequences, approximately 15% of them singletons. This same sample was also part of a study on T cells in Graves' hyperthyroidism and ophthalmopathy. From that report: Diagnoses were made from clinical symptoms, serum measures (thyroxine and TRAb), thyroid ultrasound and orbital computed tomography. A model using 13 V-J features told ophthalmopathy apart from stable hyperthyroidism.

V is TRBV2 and J is TRBJ1-1; TRBD1 matches at 7 bases. Sequencing was performed on peripheral blood mononuclear cells (PBMCs), taken at new diagnosis, from a patient treated with antithyroid drugs. This clonotype originated in a man in his forties with Graves disease. The CDR3 spells CASSTSQGGNTEAFF. The CDR3 DNA is TGTGCCAGCAGTACCTCCCAGGGGGGGAATACTGAAGCTTTCTTT.